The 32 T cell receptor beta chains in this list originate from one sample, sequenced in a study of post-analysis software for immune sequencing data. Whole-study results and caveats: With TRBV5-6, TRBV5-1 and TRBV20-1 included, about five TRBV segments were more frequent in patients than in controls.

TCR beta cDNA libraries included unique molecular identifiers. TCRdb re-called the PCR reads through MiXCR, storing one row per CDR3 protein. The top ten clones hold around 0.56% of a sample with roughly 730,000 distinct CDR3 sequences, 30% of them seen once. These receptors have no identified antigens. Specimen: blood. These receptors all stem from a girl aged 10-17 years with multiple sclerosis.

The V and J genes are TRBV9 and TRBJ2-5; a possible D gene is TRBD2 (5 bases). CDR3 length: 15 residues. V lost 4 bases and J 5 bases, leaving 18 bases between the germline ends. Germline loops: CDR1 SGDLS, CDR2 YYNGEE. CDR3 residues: CASSPRERVWETQYF. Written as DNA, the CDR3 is TGTGCCAGCAGCCCGAGGGAAAGGGTTTGGGAGACCCAGTACTTC.

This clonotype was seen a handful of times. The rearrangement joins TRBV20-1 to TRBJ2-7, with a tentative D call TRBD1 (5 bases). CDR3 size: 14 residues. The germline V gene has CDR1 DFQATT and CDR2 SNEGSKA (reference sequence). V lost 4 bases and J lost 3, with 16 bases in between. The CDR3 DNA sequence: TGCAGTGCTACCAGCCCCAGGGTTGGCTACGAGCAGTACTTC. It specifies CSATSPRVGYEQYF.

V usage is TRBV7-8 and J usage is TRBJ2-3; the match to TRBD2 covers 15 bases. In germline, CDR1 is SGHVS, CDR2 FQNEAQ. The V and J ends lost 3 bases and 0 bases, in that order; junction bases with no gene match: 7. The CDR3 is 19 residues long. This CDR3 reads CASSFLGLAGGPSTDTQYF. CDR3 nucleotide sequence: TGTGCCAGCAGCTTCCTCGGACTAGCGGGAGGGCCTAGCACAGATACGCAGTATTTT.

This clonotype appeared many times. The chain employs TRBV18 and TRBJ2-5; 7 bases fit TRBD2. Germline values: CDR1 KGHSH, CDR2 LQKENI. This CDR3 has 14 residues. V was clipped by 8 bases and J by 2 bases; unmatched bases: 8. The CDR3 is CASSPPGLQETQYF. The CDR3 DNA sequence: TGTGCCAGCAGCCCTCCGGGACTACAAGAGACCCAGTACTTC.

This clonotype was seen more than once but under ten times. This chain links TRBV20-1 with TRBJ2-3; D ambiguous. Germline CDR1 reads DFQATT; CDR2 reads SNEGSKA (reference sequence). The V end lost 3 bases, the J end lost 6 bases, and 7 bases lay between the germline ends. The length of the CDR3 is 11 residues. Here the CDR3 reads CSASKMDTQYF. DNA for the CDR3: TGCAGTGCTAGTAAGATGGATACGCAGTATTTT.

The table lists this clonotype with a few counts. The CDR3 sequence is CASSSGAQVDGYTF. The CDR3 DNA follows: TGTGCCAGCAGCTCGGGGGCGCAGGTCGATGGCTACACCTTC. The chain links TRBV7-2 to TRBJ1-2; D perhaps matches TRBD1 (6 bases). This CDR3 is built from 14 residues. Trimming left V 4 bases short and J 6 bases short, with 15 bases between. Germline values: CDR1 SGHTA, CDR2 FQGNSA. The complete variable domain, with remaining parts taken from reference TRBV7-2 and TRBJ1-2, reads GAGVSQSPSNKVTEKGKDVELRCDPISGHTALYWYRQSLGQGLEFLIYFQGNSAPDKSGLPSDRFSAERTGGSVSTLTIQRTQQEDSAVYLCASSSGAQVDGYTFGSGTRLTVV.

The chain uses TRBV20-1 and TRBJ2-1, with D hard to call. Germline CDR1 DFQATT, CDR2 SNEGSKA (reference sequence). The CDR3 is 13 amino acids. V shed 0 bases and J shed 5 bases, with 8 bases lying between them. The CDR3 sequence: CSAREVRNNEQFF. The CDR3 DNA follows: TGCAGTGCTAGAGAAGTCAGGAACAATGAGCAGTTCTTC.

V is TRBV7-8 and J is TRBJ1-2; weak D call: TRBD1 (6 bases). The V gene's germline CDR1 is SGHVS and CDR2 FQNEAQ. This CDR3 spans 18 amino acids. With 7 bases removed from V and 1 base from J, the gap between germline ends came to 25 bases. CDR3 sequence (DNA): TGTGCCAGCAACTTCCCGAGGGGGTCAGGGGCCGATAACTATGGCTACACCTTC. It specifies CASNFPRGSGADNYGYTF.

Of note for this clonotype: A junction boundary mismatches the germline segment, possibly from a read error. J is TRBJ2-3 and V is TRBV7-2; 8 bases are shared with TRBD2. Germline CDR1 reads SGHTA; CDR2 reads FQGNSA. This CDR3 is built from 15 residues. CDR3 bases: TGCGCCAGCAGCTGGCAGACGGGGGGGACAGATACGCAGTATTTT. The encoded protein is CASSWQTGGTDTQYF.

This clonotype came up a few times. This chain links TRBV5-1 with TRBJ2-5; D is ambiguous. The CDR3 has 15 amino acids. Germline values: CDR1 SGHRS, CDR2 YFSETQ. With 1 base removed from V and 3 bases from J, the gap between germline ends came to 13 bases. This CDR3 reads CASSLLPTGEETQYF. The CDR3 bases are TGCGCCAGCAGCTTGCTCCCTACCGGTGAAGAGACCCAGTACTTC. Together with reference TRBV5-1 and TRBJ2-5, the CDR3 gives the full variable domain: KAGVTQTPRYLIKTRGQQVTLSCSPISGHRSVSWYQQTPGQGLQFLFEYFSETQRNKGNFPGRFSGRQFSNSRSEMNVSTLELGDSALYLCASSLLPTGEETQYFGPGTRLLVL.

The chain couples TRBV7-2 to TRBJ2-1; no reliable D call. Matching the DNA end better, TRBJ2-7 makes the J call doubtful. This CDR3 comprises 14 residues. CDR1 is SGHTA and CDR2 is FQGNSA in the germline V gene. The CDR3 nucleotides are TGTGCCAGCAGCATTGGGCCAGGATTTTACGAGCAGTACTTC. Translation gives CASSIGPGFYEQYF.

CDR3: CASSPYGGPNQPQHF. CDR3 DNA: TGTGCCAGCAGCCCCTACGGGGGGCCCAATCAGCCCCAGCATTTT. The chain joins TRBV7-8 to TRBJ1-5; weak D call: TRBD1 (6 bases). The CDR3 spans 15 residues. Trimming removed 5 bases from V and 3 bases from J, with 14 bases in between. Germline V gene data show CDR1 as SGHVS and CDR2 as FQNEAQ.

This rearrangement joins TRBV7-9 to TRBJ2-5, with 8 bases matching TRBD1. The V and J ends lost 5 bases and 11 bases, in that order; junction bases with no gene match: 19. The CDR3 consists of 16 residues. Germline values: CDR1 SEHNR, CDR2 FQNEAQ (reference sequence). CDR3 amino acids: CASSHPAGGGLNEQYF. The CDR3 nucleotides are TGTGCCAGCAGCCACCCGGCAGGGGGCGGTCTCAATGAGCAGTACTTC.

The CDR3 sequence is CASSFRQGRISEQFF. The DNA of the CDR3 is TGTGCCAGCAGTTTCCGACAGGGGAGGATTAGTGAGCAGTTCTTC. The chain joins TRBV28 to TRBJ2-1, with 8 bases lining up with TRBD1. Trimming took 3 bases from V and 9 from J; bases not matched to a gene: 10. Germline V gene lookup returns CDR1 MDHEN and CDR2 SYDVKM. The CDR3 has 15 residues.

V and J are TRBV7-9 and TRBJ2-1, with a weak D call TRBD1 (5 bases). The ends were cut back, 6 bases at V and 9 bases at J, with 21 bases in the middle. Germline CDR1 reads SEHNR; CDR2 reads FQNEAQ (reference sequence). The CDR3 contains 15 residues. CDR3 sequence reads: CASSNRAPRDSEQFF. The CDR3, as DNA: TGTGCCAGCAGTAACCGGGCCCCGCGCGACAGTGAGCAGTTCTTC.

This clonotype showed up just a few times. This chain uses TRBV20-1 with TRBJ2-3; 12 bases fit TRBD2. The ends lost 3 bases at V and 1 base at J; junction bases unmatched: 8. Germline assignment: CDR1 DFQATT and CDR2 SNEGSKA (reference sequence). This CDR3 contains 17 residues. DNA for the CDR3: TGCAGTGCTAGCTGGACTAGCGGGACCTCTGGCACAGATACGCAGTATTTT. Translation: CSASWTSGTSGTDTQYF.

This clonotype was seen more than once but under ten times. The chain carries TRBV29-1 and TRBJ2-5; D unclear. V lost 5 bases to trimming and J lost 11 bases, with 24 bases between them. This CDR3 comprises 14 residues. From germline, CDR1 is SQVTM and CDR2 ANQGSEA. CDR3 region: CSVPRPDYNNEQYF. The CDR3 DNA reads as TGCAGCGTTCCTCGGCCAGATTATAACAATGAGCAGTACTTC.

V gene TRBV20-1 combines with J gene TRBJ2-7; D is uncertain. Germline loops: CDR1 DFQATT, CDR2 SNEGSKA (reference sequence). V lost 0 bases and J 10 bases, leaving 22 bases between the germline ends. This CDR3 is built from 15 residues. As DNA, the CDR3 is TGCAGTGCTAGAGATTCTGGGGTGCCGGTGACGTCTCAGTACTTC. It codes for CSARDSGVPVTSQYF.

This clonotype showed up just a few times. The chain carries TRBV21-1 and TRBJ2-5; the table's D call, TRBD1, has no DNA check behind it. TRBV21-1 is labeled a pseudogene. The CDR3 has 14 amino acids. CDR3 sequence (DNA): TGTGCCAGCAACTCCGGGACAGTCCAAGAGACCCAGTACTTC. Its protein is CASNSGTVQETQYF.

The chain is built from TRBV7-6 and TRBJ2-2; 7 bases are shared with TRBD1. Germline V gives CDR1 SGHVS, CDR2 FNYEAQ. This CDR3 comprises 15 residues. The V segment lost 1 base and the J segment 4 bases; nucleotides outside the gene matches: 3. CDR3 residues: CASSLGQGRTGELFF. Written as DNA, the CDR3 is TGTGCCAGCAGCTTAGGACAGGGACGCACCGGGGAGCTGTTTTTT.

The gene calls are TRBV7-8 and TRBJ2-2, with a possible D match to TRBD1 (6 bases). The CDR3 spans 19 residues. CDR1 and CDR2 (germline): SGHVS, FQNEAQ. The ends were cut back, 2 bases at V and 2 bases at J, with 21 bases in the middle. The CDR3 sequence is CASSLFPRGPGGNTGELFF. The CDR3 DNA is TGTGCCAGCAGCTTATTTCCCAGGGGACCTGGGGGTAACACCGGGGAGCTGTTTTTT.

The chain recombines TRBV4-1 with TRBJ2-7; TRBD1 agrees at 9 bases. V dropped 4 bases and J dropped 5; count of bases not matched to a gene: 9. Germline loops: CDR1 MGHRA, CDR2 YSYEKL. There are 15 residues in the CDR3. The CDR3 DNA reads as TGCGCCAGCAGCCGCAACCGGGACAGGGTCCACGAGCAGTACTTC. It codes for CASSRNRDRVHEQYF.

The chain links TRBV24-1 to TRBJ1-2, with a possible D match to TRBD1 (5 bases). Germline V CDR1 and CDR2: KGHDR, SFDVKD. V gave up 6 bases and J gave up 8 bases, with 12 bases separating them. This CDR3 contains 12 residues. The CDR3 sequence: CATSYGATGYTF. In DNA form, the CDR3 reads TGTGCCACCAGTTACGGGGCGACGGGCTACACCTTC.

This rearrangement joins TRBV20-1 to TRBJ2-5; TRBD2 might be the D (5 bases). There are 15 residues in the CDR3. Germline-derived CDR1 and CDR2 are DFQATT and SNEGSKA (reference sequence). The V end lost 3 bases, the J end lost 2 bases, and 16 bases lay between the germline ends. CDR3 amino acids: CSASGKPGKQETQYF. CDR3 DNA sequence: TGCAGTGCTAGTGGAAAACCGGGAAAACAAGAGACCCAGTACTTC.

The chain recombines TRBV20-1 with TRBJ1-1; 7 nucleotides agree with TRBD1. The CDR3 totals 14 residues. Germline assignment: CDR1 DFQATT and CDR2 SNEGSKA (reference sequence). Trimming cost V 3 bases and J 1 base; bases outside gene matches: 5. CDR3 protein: CSARGDRTNTEAFF. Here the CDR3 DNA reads TGCAGTGCTAGGGGGGACAGAACGAACACTGAAGCTTTCTTT.

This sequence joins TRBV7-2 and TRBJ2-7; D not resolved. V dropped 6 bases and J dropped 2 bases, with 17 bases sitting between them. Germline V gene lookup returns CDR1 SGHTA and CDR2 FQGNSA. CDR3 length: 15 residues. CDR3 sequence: CASRVEATQPYEQYF. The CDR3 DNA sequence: TGTGCCAGCAGGGTAGAGGCCACACAACCCTACGAGCAGTACTTC.

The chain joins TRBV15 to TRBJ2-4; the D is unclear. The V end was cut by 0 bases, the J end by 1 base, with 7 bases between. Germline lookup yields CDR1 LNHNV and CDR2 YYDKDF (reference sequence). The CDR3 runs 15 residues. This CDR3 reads CATSRDMGAKNIQYF. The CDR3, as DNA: TGTGCCACCAGCAGAGATATGGGGGCCAAAAACATTCAGTACTTC.

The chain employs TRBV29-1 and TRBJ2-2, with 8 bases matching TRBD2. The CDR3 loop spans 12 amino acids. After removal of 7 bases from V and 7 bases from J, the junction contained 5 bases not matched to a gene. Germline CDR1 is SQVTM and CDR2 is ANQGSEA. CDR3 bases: TGCAGCGGCGGACTAGCTGGCGGGGAGCTGTTTTTT. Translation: CSGGLAGGELFF.

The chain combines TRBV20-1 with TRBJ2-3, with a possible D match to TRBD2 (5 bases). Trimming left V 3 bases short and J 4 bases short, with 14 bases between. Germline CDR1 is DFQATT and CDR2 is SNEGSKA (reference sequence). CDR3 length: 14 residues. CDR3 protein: CSAREDPQPDTQYF. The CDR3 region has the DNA TGCAGTGCTAGGGAGGACCCACAGCCAGATACGCAGTATTTT.

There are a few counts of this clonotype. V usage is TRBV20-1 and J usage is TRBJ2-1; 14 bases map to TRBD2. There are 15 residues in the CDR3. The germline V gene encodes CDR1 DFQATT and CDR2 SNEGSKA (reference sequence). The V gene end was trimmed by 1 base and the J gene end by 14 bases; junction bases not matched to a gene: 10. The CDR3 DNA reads TGCAGTGCTAGAGTGGTGTCCGGGACTAGCGGGAGAGAGTTCTTC. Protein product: CSARVVSGTSGREFF.

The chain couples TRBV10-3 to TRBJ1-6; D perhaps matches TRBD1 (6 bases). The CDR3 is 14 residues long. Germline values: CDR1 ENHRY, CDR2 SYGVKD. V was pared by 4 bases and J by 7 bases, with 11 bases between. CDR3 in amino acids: CAISVQGRNSPLHF. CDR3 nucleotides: TGTGCCATCAGTGTACAGGGAAGGAATTCACCCCTCCACTTT.

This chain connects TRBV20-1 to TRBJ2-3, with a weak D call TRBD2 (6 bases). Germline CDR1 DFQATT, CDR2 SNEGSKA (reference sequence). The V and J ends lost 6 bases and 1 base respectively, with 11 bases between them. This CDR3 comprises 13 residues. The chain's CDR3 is CSAVPSGTDTQYF. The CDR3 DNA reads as TGCAGTGCGGTACCTAGCGGCACAGATACGCAGTATTTT.